The T cell receptor (beta chain) described here comes from a study of T cell clones after liver transplantation. Study information: Samples came pre-transplant, pre-randomization before withdrawal, and post-randomization after withdrawal ended.

Points on this clone: Its antigen is unidentified.

The assay was immunoSEQ multiplex PCR, and TCRdb's table has in-frame clones only and misses some. The table shows fewer than 80,000 clones, with 84% occurring only once. This CDR3 has 17 residues. V lost 5 bases and J lost 0; bases outside the gene matches: 8. Germline values: CDR1 SGHDT, CDR2 YYEEEE. Overall study findings and caveats: Conclusions were preliminary, with small, heterogeneous patient groups. In 5 of 8 subjects, circulating graft-donor-reactive CD4 TCRbeta sequences fell significantly after transplant.

Sequenced here: CD4+ T cells from blood, sampled less than 50 months after liver transplant. V is TRBV5-6 and J is TRBJ2-1, with 10 positions matching TRBD2. The receptor was derived from a human patient who received a liver transplant. Some of the T cells may derive from the graft donor. The CDR3, as DNA: TGTGCCAGCAGTTACGGACTAGCGGAAAGCTCCTACAATGAGCAGTTCTTC. It codes for CASSYGLAESSYNEQFF.